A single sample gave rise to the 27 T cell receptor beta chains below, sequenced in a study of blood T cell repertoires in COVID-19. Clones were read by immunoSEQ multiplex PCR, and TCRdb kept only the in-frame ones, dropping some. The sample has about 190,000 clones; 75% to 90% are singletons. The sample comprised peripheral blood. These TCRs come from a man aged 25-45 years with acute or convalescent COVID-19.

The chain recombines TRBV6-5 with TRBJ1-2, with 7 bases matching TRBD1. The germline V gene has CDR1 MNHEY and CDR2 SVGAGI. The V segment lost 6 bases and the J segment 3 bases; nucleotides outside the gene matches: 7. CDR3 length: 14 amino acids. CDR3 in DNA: TGTGCCAGCAGAGTCCGACAGGGCCACTATGGCTACACCTTC. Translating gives CASRVRQGHYGYTF.

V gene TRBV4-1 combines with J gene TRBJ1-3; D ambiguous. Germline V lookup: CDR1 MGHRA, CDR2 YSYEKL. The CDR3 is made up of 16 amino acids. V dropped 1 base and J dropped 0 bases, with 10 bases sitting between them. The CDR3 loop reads CASSQVRESSGNTIYF. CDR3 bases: TGCGCCAGCAGCCAAGTTAGGGAGAGCTCTGGAAACACCATATATTTT.

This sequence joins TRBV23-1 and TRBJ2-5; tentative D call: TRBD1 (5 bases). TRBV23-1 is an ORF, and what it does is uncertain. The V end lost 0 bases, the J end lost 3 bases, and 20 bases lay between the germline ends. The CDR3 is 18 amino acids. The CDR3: CASSQSIRYDRPKETQYF. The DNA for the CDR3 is TGCGCCAGCAGTCAATCGATTCGTTACGACAGACCCAAAGAGACCCAGTACTTC.

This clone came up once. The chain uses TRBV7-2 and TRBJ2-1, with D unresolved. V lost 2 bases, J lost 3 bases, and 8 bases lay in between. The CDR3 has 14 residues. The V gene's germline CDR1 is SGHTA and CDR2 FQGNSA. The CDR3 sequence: CASSLRSRYNEQFF. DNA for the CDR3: TGTGCCAGCAGCTTACGCAGTCGCTACAATGAGCAGTTCTTC.

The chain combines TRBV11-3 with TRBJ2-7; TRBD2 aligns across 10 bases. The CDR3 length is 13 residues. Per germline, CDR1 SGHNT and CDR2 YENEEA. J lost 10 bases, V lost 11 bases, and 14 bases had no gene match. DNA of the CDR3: TGTGCCTCGAGAAAAAGCGGGGGGGCGTTTCAGTACTTC. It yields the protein CASRKSGGAFQYF.

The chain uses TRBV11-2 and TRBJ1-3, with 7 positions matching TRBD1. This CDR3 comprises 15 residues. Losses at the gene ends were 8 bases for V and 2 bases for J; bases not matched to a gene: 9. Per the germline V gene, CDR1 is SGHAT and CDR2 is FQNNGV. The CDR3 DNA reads TGTGCCAGCCTATCACTCAGGGGGGCTGGAAACACCATATATTTT. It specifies CASLSLRGAGNTIYF.

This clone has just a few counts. The CDR3 reads CATTGNSPPYEQYF. The CDR3 nucleotides read TGTGCCACGACCGGGAACTCACCACCCTACGAGCAGTACTTC. This rearrangement joins TRBV27 to TRBJ2-7, with D perhaps matching TRBD2 (5 bases). The V end was cut by 10 bases, the J end by 2 bases, with 18 bases between. The germline CDR1 and CDR2 sequences are MNHEY and SMNVEV (reference sequence). This CDR3 has 14 residues.

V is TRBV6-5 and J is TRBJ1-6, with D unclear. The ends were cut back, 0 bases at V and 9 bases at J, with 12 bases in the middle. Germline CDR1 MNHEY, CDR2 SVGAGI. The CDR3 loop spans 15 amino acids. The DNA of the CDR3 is TGTGCCAGCAGTTACTCTTGGATTGGAGGTTCACCCCTCCACTTT. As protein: CASSYSWIGGSPLHF.

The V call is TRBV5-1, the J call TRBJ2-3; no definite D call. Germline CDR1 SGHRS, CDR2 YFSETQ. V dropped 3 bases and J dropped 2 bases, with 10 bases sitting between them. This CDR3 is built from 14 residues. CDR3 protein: CASSSQDTTDTQYF. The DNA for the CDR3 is TGCGCCAGCAGCTCACAAGATACCACAGATACGCAGTATTTT.

CDR3 sequence: CASSESRGLAGGHEQYF. Written as DNA, the CDR3 is TGCGCCAGCAGTGAGTCTAGGGGACTAGCGGGGGGCCACGAGCAGTACTTC. This sequence joins TRBV10-1 and TRBJ2-7, with TRBD2 matching over 15 bases. Trimming at V came to 0 bases and at J to 5 bases, leaving 5 bases not matched to a gene. Germline CDR1 WNHNN, CDR2 SYGVQD (reference sequence). The CDR3 is 17 amino acids.

CDR3 residues: CSVDGTNTNYGYTF. The CDR3 region has the DNA TGCAGCGTTGACGGGACAAATACTAACTATGGCTACACCTTC. This chain uses TRBV29-1 with TRBJ1-2; perhaps TRBD1 as D (6 bases). CDR1 SQVTM and CDR2 ANQGSEA come from the germline V gene. CDR3 size: 14 residues. Trimming left V 3 bases short and J 0 bases short, with 11 bases between.

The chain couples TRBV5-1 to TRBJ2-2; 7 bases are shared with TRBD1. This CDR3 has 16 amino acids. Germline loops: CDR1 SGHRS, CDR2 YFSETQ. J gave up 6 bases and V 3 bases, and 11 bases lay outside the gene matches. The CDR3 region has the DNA TGCGCCAGCAGCTCCCTACAGGGGTCCCGGCCCGGGGAGCTGTTTTTT. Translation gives CASSSLQGSRPGELFF.

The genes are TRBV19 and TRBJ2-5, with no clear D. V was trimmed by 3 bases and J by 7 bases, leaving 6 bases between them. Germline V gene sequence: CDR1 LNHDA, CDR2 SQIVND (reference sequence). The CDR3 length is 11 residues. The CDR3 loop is CASSISGTQYF. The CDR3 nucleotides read TGTGCCAGTAGTATTTCCGGGACCCAGTACTTC.

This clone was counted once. CDR3 nucleotide sequence: TGCGCCAGCAGCTTGGGGCAGGGGTTCGCGTCTGGAAACACCATATATTTT. This encodes CASSLGQGFASGNTIYF. The V call is TRBV5-1, the J call TRBJ1-3, with D possibly being TRBD1 (6 bases). The CDR3 is 17 amino acids. From germline, CDR1 is SGHRS and CDR2 YFSETQ. V lost 0 bases and J 1 base, leaving 14 bases between the germline ends.

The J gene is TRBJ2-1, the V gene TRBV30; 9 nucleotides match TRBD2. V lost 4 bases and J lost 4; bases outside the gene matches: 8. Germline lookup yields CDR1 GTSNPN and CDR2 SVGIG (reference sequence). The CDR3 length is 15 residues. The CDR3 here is CAWTMVAGVYNEQFF. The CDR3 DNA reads TGTGCCTGGACTATGGTAGCGGGGGTTTACAATGAGCAGTTCTTC.

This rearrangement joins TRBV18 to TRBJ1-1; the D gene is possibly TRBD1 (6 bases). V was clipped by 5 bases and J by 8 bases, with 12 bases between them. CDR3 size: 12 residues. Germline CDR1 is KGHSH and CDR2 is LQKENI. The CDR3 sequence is CASSRRTAEAFF. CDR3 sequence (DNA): TGTGCCAGCTCAAGACGGACAGCCGAAGCTTTCTTT.

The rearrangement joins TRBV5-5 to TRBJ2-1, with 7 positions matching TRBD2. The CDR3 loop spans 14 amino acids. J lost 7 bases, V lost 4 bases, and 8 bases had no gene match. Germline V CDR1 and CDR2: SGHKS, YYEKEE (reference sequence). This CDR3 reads CASSARDYNNEQFF. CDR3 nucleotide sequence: TGTGCCAGCAGCGCCCGGGACTACAATAATGAGCAGTTCTTC.

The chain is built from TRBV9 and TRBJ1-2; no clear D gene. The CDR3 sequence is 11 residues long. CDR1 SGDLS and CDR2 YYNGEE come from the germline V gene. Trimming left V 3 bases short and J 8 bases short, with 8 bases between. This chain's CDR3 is CASSATGGYTF. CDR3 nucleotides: TGTGCCAGCAGCGCTACGGGGGGCTACACCTTC.

In nucleotides, the CDR3 is TGTGCCAGTAGTATCCAGGACTATAATTCACCCCTCCACTTT. Amino acid sequence: CASSIQDYNSPLHF. The chain is built from TRBV19 and TRBJ1-6; D remains ambiguous. V dropped 3 bases and J dropped 3 bases, with 6 bases sitting between them. Germline lookup yields CDR1 LNHDA and CDR2 SQIVND (reference sequence). This CDR3 comprises 14 residues.

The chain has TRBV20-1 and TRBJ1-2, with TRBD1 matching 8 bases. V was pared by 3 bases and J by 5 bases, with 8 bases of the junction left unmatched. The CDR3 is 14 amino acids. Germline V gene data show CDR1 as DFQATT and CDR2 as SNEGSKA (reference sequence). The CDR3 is CSASFTGGGYGYTF. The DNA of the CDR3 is TGCAGTGCTAGTTTTACAGGGGGTGGGTATGGCTACACCTTC.

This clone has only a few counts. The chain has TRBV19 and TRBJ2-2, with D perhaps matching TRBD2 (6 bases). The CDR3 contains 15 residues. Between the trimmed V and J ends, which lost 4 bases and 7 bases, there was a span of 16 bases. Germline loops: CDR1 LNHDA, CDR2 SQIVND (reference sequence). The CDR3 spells CASSRRGSGNGELFF. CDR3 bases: TGTGCCAGTAGTAGGAGGGGCTCCGGCAACGGGGAGCTGTTTTTT.

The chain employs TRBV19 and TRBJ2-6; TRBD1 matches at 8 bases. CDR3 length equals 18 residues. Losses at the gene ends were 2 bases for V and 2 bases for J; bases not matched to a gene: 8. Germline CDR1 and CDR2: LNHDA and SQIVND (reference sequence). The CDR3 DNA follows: TGTGCCAGTAGTATAATCGCAGGGGGCGCGACTGGGGCCAACGTCCTGACTTTC. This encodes CASSIIAGGATGANVLTF.

CDR3 amino acids: CAISEATGGAEAFF. The CDR3 DNA reads as TGTGCCATCAGTGAGGCAACAGGGGGAGCTGAAGCTTTCTTT. V is TRBV10-3 and J is TRBJ1-1; TRBD1 matches at 8 bases. The CDR3 loop spans 14 amino acids. CDR1 ENHRY and CDR2 SYGVKD come from the germline V gene. The trim removed 2 bases at V and 6 bases at J, leaving 5 bases unmatched.

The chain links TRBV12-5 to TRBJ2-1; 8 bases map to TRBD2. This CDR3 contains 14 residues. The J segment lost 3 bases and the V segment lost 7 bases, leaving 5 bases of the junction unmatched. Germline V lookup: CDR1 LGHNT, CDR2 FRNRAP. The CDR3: CASARGGYYNEQFF. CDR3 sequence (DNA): TGTGCTAGTGCTCGGGGGGGGTACTACAATGAGCAGTTCTTC.

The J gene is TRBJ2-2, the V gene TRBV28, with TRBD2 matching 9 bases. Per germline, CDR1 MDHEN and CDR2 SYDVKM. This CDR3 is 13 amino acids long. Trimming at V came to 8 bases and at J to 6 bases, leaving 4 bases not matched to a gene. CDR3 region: CASAGGAPGELFF. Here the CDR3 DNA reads TGTGCCAGCGCGGGGGGGGCGCCCGGGGAGCTGTTTTTT.

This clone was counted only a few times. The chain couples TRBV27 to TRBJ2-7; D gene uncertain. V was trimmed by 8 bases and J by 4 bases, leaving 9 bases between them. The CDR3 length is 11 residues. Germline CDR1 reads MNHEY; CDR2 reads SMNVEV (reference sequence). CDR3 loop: CASGRSYEQYF. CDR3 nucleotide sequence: TGTGCCAGCGGCCGTTCTTACGAGCAGTACTTC.

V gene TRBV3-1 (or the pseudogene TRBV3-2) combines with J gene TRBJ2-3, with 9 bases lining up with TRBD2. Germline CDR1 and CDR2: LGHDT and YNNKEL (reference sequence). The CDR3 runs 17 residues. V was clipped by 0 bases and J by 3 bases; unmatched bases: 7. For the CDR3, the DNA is TGTGCCAGCAGCCAAGATAGTCGGCTAGCGGGGACAGATACGCAGTATTTT. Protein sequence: CASSQDSRLAGTDTQYF.